Listed below are T cell receptor beta chains from one sample, sequenced in a study of shared clonotypes between healthy human individuals. Libraries were prepared by immunoSEQ multiplex PCR; TCRdb keeps only in-frame clonotypes and omits some of them. The sample has about 1.1 million clones; 70% to 80% are singletons. The specimen was memory CD4+ T cells from PBMCs. The receptors shown here come from a man aged 18 to 29 in good health. Some clones in this sample may be carry-over from other donors' samples. Each CDR3 is given with its conserved first and last residue.

TRBJ2-2 | TRBV28 | CASGLLGPGELFF
TRBJ2-3 | TRBV7-7 | CASSLDFTDTQYF
TRBJ2-1 | TRBV9 | CASSPRPGQSSYNEQFF
TRBJ1-3 | TRBV28 | CASSSPTFTLSGNTIYF
- | TRBV28 | CASSNYLIRRGRAYEQYF
TRBJ2-3 | TRBV4-2 | CASSLSSSTDTQYF
TRBJ2-7 | TRBV7-2 | CASSLYWDSPYEQYF
TRBJ1-2 | TRBV6-5 | CASSYGRGHYGYTF
TRBJ2-5 | TRBV6-1 | CASSKQGPETQYF
TRBJ2-1 | TRBV7-2 | CASSLEGGSYNEQFF
TRBJ2-5 | TRBV9 | CASSVEPTETQYF
TRBJ2-7 | TRBV5-6 | CASSTKQGALYEQYF
TRBJ2-3 | TRBV6-1 | CASSGFGTITDTQYF
TRBJ1-1 | TRBV9 | CASSVTGLNTEAFF
TRBJ1-5 | TRBV19 | CASSTGQNSNQPQHF
TRBJ2-3 | TRBV5-8 | CASSFNSLATVTQYF
TRBJ2-7 | TRBV6-5 | CASSYSRGYEQYF
TRBJ2-7 | TRBV15 | CATSRDWLAGDEQYF
TRBJ1-4 | TRBV6-5 | CASSPGPPEKLFF
TRBJ2-6 | TRBV6-5 | CASSWGDSGANVLTF
TRBJ1-5 | TRBV6-1 | CASSRSVRDGQPQHF
TRBJ2-7 | TRBV25-1 | CASSGLATSVSYEQYF
TRBJ2-2 | TRBV6-1 | CASWGRTTNTGELFF
TRBJ2-7 | TRBV5-1 | CASSVARRGQPYEQYF
TRBJ1-1 | TRBV10-3 | CAISESDTHTEAFF
TRBJ1-5 | TRBV7-2 | CASSSRPWEPQHF
TRBJ2-4 | TRBV27 | CAIPDIAENIQYF
TRBJ1-3 | TRBV7-2 | CASSLAKSRNTIYF